This paragraph reports one T cell receptor (beta chain). The target antigen is unknown. The CDR3 is made up of 15 amino acids. With V trimmed by 3 bases and J by 8 bases, 6 bases remained unmatched. Germline CDR1 and CDR2: SGDLS and YYNGEE. The sample is drawn from a study of cytomegalovirus exposure and HLA in healthy donors. Primers included in the PCR were 60 Vbeta and 13 Jbeta primers. Source study methods: Tens of millions of unique TCR beta chains, some 9.9 million shared, were counted in a later analysis. Libraries were prepared by immunoSEQ multiplex PCR; TCRdb keeps only in-frame clonotypes and omits some of them. The V and J calls and the clone size are those of that table, but D and trimming were determined from the DNA. The repertoire holds 120,000 or so clones, with 65% to 80% as singletons. Findings of the study overall: When analyzed later, a missense DCLRE1C variant was found to be linked to TCR beta V- and J-gene trimming. For most TCR sequences rarity was the rule, although some public TCRs occurred in many donors.

Despite likely unrecorded immune exposures, the donors were nominally healthy at the time of sampling. The chain links TRBV9 to TRBJ2-1; TRBD2 matches 12 bases. The source material was PBMCs. This receptor was taken from a man aged 30 to 39 in good health and CMV-seropositive. The chain's CDR3 is CASSASGGAMDEQFF. The CDR3 coding sequence is TGTGCCAGCAGCGCTAGCGGGGGGGCTATGGATGAGCAGTTCTTC.